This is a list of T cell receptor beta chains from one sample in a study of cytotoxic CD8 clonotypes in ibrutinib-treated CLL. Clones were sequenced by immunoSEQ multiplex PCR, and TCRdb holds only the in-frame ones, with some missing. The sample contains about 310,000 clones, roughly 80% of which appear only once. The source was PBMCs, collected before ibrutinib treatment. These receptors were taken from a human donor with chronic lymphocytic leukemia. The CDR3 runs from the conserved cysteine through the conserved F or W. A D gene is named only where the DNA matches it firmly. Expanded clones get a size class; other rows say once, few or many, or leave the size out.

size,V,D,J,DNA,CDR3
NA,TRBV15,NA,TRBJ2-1,TGTGCCACCAGCAGAGCGCCGGAGCAGTTCTTC,CATSRAPEQFF
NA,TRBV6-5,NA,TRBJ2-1,TGTGCCAGCAGAGATACAGGGTTTGAGCAGTTCTTC,CASRDTGFEQFF
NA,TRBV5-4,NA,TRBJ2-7,TGTGCCAGCAGCCCAGCTACGAGGGCCGGCGAGCAGTACTTC,CASSPATRAGEQYF
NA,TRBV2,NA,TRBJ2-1,TGTGCCAGCAGTGAATGGGGTGGAGGGCCCCTCAATGAGCAGTTCTTC,CASSEWGGGPLNEQFF
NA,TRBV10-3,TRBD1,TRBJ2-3,TGTGCCATCAGTGAGTTACAGGGGGCTCGGACAGATACGCAGTATTTT,CAISELQGARTDTQYF
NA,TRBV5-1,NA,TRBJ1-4,TGCGCCAGCAGCTTAAGACCTGGAGGGGAACTGTTTTTT,CASSLRPGGELFF
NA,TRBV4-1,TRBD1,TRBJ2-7,TGCGCCAGCAGCCAAGAGGGGACAGGGGTGGGGGAGCAGTACTTC,CASSQEGTGVGEQYF
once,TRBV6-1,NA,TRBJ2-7,TGTGCCAGCTCTGTCCGACACTCCTCCTACGAGCAGTACTTC,CASSVRHSSYEQYF
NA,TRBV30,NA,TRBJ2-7,TGTGCCTGGAGTACAGGATTGGACTACGAGCAGTACTTC,CAWSTGLDYEQYF
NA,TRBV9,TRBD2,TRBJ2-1,TGTGCCAGCAGCGTAGAGGCGGGAGTTAACAATGAGCAGTTCTTC,CASSVEAGVNNEQFF